This T cell receptor beta chain was retrieved from a study of cytomegalovirus exposure and HLA in healthy donors. About the study: Assignment to the Caucasian-associated ancestry cluster applied to around 76% of the 300 to 500 genotyped donors.

Study observations and caveats: A later analysis linked a missense variant in DCLRE1C to the trimming of TCR beta V and J genes. The study listed approximately 170 cytomegalovirus-associated TCR beta chains.

For this clone: The antigen remains unidentified.

These donors, healthy bone marrow donors, were studied. This CDR3 has 16 amino acids. V was pared by 5 bases and J by 5 bases, with 19 bases between. Looked up from germline, CDR1 is MNHEY and CDR2 is SMNVEV (reference sequence). With 60 Vbeta and 13 Jbeta primers, the PCR was carried out. The data were produced by immunoSEQ multiplex PCR, yet TCRdb's version contains in-frame clones alone and is incomplete. The data hold around 110,000 clones, with about 70% observed a single time. The source is a young woman in good health and CMV-seronegative. The chain recombines TRBV27 with TRBJ2-1; maybe TRBD2 (6 bases). The sample comprised PBMCs. Written as DNA, the CDR3 is TGTGCCAGCAGTCCGCGGAGGGCCACTCGACACAATGAGCAGTTCTTC. Amino acid sequence: CASSPRRATRHNEQFF.